This is a list of T cell receptor beta chains from one sample in a study of OX40 agonist ivuxolimab in advanced cancers. The table came from immunoSEQ multiplex PCR; TCRdb's copy has only in-frame clones and leaves some out. The data contain tens of thousands of clones, 65% to 85% of them seen just once; the ten biggest clones take up 4.4%. The sequencing here drew on CD4+ or CD8+ T cells sorted from blood, taken in a trial of the OX40 agonist ivuxolimab. All receptors come from an adult with an advanced solid tumor such as melanoma, head and neck, liver or kidney cancer. Both conserved end residues are part of each CDR3. D genes are given only for firm matches. Some rows have no size entry. The others give once, few or many, or a class for an expanded clone.

.,.,TRBV18,TRBJ1-2,TGTGCCAGCTCACTGGAGCCGTTGGGACGGATGAACTATGGCTACACCTTC,CASSLEPLGRMNYGYTF
.,.,TRBV5-4,TRBJ1-5,TGTGCCAGCAGTTCGGGACCGAGCAATCAGCCCCAGCATTTT,CASSSGPSNQPQHF
.,.,TRBV25-1,TRBJ1-6,TGTGCCAGCAGTGTAACAGAGAATTCACCCCTCCACTTT,CASSVTENSPLHF
.,TRBD1,TRBV7-9,TRBJ1-1,TGTGCCAGCAGCCTACAGGGGGTAAACACTGAAGCTTTCTTT,CASSLQGVNTEAFF
few,.,TRBV5-1,TRBJ1-1,TGCGCCAGCAGCTTGGCCGGTGCGGGGGTGAGCACTGAAGCTTTCTTT,CASSLAGAGVSTEAFF
.,.,TRBV4-1,TRBJ2-2,TGCGCCAGCAGCCAAGATAAAATGGGCAGACGAAACACCGGGGAGCTGTTTTTT,CASSQDKMGRRNTGELFF
.,.,TRBV5-1,TRBJ2-1,TGCGCCAGCAGCTTGGCCCTTGAGCAGTTCTTC,CASSLALEQFF
few,.,TRBV4-1,TRBJ1-2,TGCGCCAGCAGCCAAGTATCCAGCTATGGCTACACCTTC,CASSQVSSYGYTF
.,TRBD1,TRBV18,TRBJ2-1,TGTGCCAGCTCACCGGGGGGACAGGGGACCAATGAGCAGTTCTTC,CASSPGGQGTNEQFF
.,.,TRBV7-6,TRBJ2-7,TGTGCCAGCAGCCCGAACCCGGGGATACCCTACGAGCAGTACTTC,CASSPNPGIPYEQYF
.,TRBD1,TRBV5-5,TRBJ2-7,TGTGCCAGCAGCCCGGGACAGGGGGCGCGAGAGCAGTACTTC,CASSPGQGAREQYF
.,.,TRBV12-5,TRBJ1-1,TGTGCTAGTGGTCTGGGGCAGGGAGGGAGAATGAACACTGAAGCTTTCTTT,CASGLGQGGRMNTEAFF
.,.,TRBV2,TRBJ1-4,TGTGCCAGCAGTGAAGCGCTTGGCACCAAGAGACTGTTTTTT,CASSEALGTKRLFF
.,TRBD2,TRBV20-1,TRBJ2-1,TGCAGTGCTGGACTAGCTGGTGAGCAGTTCTTC,CSAGLAGEQFF
.,.,TRBV5-4,TRBJ2-3,TGTGCCAGCAGCTTGAGGCAGGGCACAGATACGCAGTATTTT,CASSLRQGTDTQYF
.,.,TRBV6-5,TRBJ2-7,TGTGCCAGCAGTTACACCGGGCCGGGCTACGAGCAGTACTTC,CASSYTGPGYEQYF
medium-sized,.,TRBV18,TRBJ1-2,TGTGCCAGCTCACCGACAGTGGACTATGGCTACACCTTC,CASSPTVDYGYTF
once,TRBD2,TRBV14,TRBJ2-1,TGTGCCAGCAGCCAATTAGCGGGGGGGCTCTACAATGAGCAGTTCTTC,CASSQLAGGLYNEQFF
.,.,TRBV5-4,TRBJ2-2,TGTGCCAGCAGCCTACAGGGTACCGCCGGGGAGCTGTTTTTT,CASSLQGTAGELFF
.,.,TRBV7-9,TRBJ1-2,TGTGCCAGCAGCTTAGTCAAAACGCAACAGGTGCCGACAGCTGATGGCTACACCTTC,CASSLVKTQQVPTADGYTF
.,TRBD1,TRBV11-2,TRBJ2-7,TGTGCCAGCGGGGACAGGGGCTTGGGGAAAGACTTC,CASGDRGLGKDF
.,TRBD2,TRBV2,TRBJ2-3,TGTGCCAGCACCCTCACCCCCGGGGGGGCACAAGATACGCAGTATTTT,CASTLTPGGAQDTQYF
once,TRBD1,TRBV4-1,TRBJ1-2,TGCGCCAGCAGCCAAGCCCCGACAGGGTTTGGTAACTATGGCTACACCTTC,CASSQAPTGFGNYGYTF
.,.,TRBV6-1,TRBJ1-6,TGTGCCAGCAGCTACTTAGGCGATAATTCACCCCTCCACTTT,CASSYLGDNSPLHF
.,.,TRBV11-2,TRBJ2-1,TGTGCCAGCAGCTTAGTCGGGGCATACAATGAGCAGTTCTTC,CASSLVGAYNEQFF
.,.,TRBV5-1,TRBJ1-2,TGCGCCAGCAGCTTGGGGGGAGCCCGATCTAACTATGGCTACACCTTC,CASSLGGARSNYGYTF
.,.,TRBV5-1,TRBJ1-3,TGCGCCAGCAGCTTGGATGGGGGCTACTCTGGAAACACCATATATTTT,CASSLDGGYSGNTIYF
few,.,TRBV2,TRBJ1-2,TGTGCCAGCAGCTTCCGGGACCTTGGCTACACCTTC,CASSFRDLGYTF
.,TRBD1,TRBV19,TRBJ2-7,TGTGCCAGTAGTGGAAACAGGGGGGTCAACGAGCAGTACTTC,CASSGNRGVNEQYF
.,.,TRBV2,TRBJ2-7,TGTGCCAGCAGTGATGAGCACAGACCGAGTGGCGAGCAGTACTTC,CASSDEHRPSGEQYF
.,.,TRBV6-5,TRBJ2-1,TGTGCCAGCAGTTATGAGGGGAGATCCTACAATGAGCAGTTCTTC,CASSYEGRSYNEQFF
.,TRBD2,TRBV11-2,TRBJ2-7,TGTGCCAGCAGCTTAGGACTAGCGGGCTACGAGCAGTACTTC,CASSLGLAGYEQYF
.,TRBD1,TRBV5-4,TRBJ2-7,TGTGCCAGCAGCTTGGGACCGGGACAGGGGGTCGGACTGTCCTACGAGCAGTACTTC,CASSLGPGQGVGLSYEQYF
.,.,TRBV5-4,TRBJ1-1,TGTGCCAGCACAATGGGCAGGGTGGGGTTGAAAACTGAAGCTTTCTTT,CASTMGRVGLKTEAFF
.,TRBD2,TRBV10-3,TRBJ2-3,TGTGCCATCAGTGAGTCGCTAGCGGGGGGCACAGATACGCAGTATTTT,CAISESLAGGTDTQYF
.,.,TRBV6-1,TRBJ1-5,TGTGCCAGCAGTGGGCTGCTGGGGGATCAGCCCCAGCATTTT,CASSGLLGDQPQHF
.,.,TRBV7-9,TRBJ2-7,TGTGCCAGCAGCCCCGACAGAAAAAGTTCGCAGTACTTC,CASSPDRKSSQYF
.,.,TRBV9,TRBJ1-1,TGTGCCAGCAGCCCCCGGACGGACATGAACACTGAAGCTTTCTTT,CASSPRTDMNTEAFF
.,.,TRBV5-1,TRBJ2-5,TGCGCCAGCAGCCCGGAGGACAGTTTAAAAGAGACCCAGTACTTC,CASSPEDSLKETQYF
.,.,TRBV7-9,TRBJ1-6,TGTGCCAGCAGCACTAGGGGGGAGTATTCACCCCTCCACTTT,CASSTRGEYSPLHF
.,TRBD1,TRBV5-1,TRBJ2-5,TGCGCCAGCAGCCGCGACAGGGTCGGGCAAGAGACCCAGTACTTC,CASSRDRVGQETQYF
.,.,TRBV5-6,TRBJ2-7,TGTGCCAGCAGCTTCGGAACTGAGAACGAGCAGTACTTC,CASSFGTENEQYF
.,.,TRBV5-1,TRBJ2-1,TGCGCCAGCAGCTTGGATCAGAGAGGGCCCGTGTACAATAAGCAGTTCTTC,CASSLDQRGPVYNKQFF
once,TRBD1,TRBV6-1,TRBJ2-7,TGTGCCAGCAGTAACACAGGGGGTGGCTACGAGCAGTACTTC,CASSNTGGGYEQYF
.,TRBD2,TRBV6-5,TRBJ2-5,TGTGCCAGCAGTTACTCGGTACCTAGCGGAAAAGAGACCCAGTACTTC,CASSYSVPSGKETQYF
.,.,TRBV4-2,TRBJ2-7,TGTGCCAGCAGCCCCTCTGCCTCGGGTTTGGGCGAGCAGTACTTC,CASSPSASGLGEQYF
.,TRBD2,TRBV6-5,TRBJ2-5,TGTGCCAGCAGTTACTTCGCCGGGACTAGCGGGGAGACCCAGTACTTC,CASSYFAGTSGETQYF
.,TRBD2,TRBV7-2,TRBJ2-1,TGTGCCAGCACCTCCGGGCTAGCGGGGGTGCGGGAGCAGTTCTTC,CASTSGLAGVREQFF
.,.,TRBV7-6,TRBJ2-1,TGTGCCAGCAGCCCAAGGGGGTTGAATGAGCAGTTCTTC,CASSPRGLNEQFF
.,.,TRBV12-5,TRBJ1-5,TGTGCTAGTGGTTTGGGACCTTCGGGCAATCAGCCCCAGCATTTT,CASGLGPSGNQPQHF
once,.,TRBV27,TRBJ2-5,TGTGCCAGCAGTTCGGTCGGGAGGACAGGGCAAGAGACCCAGTACTTC,CASSSVGRTGQETQYF
.,TRBD1,TRBV5-1,TRBJ2-3,TGCGCCAGCAATCAGGGGGACCGCACAGATACGCAGTATTTT,CASNQGDRTDTQYF
.,.,TRBV18,TRBJ2-3,TGTGCCAGCTCACCGGGCGGCAGCCTCACAGATACGCAGTATTTT,CASSPGGSLTDTQYF